One sample yielded the 28 T cell receptor beta chains listed below, sequenced in a study of CD8 T cells in Susac syndrome. The RNA input was about 0.45 to 1 ug, and it was reverse transcribed with random hexamers. One entry per CDR3 protein, called by TCRdb with MiXCR from the immunoSEQ multiplex PCR reads. The sample carries about 400,000 distinct CDR3 sequences, around 83% recorded once. What was sequenced was CD8+ T cells from PBMCs. The source of these receptors is a human donor with multiple sclerosis.

The J gene is TRBJ2-7, the V gene TRBV29-1; a possible D gene is TRBD1 (6 bases). Germline CDR1 and CDR2: SQVTM and ANQGSEA. The length of the CDR3 is 17 residues. V was clipped by 6 bases and J by 3 bases, with 27 bases between them. CDR3 DNA: TGCAGCGTCATAACCTACGACAACAGGGCAGGAGACTACGAGCAGTACTTC. As protein: CSVITYDNRAGDYEQYF.

With regard to this clonotype: The junction differs from germline at one of its ends, possibly a read error. V and J are TRBV20-1 and TRBJ2-1; 7 bases are a match to TRBD1. The CDR3 has 13 amino acids. Germline V gene data show CDR1 as DFQATT and CDR2 as SNEGSKA (reference sequence). CDR3 loop: CSARDRAYNEQFF. CDR3 DNA: TGCAGTGCAAGAGACAGGGCCTACAATGAGCAGTTCTTC.

The chain recombines TRBV7-9 with TRBJ2-7; D possibly corresponds to TRBD2 (6 bases). The germline gives CDR1 SEHNR, CDR2 FQNEAQ (reference sequence). This CDR3 has 15 amino acids. Trimming took 5 bases from V and 0 from J, leaving 14 bases between them. The CDR3 region is CASSHGTSVSYEQYF. The CDR3 region has the DNA TGTGCCAGCAGCCACGGGACTTCCGTCTCCTACGAGCAGTACTTC.

The chain is built from TRBV10-3 and TRBJ2-5; D is possibly TRBD1 (5 bases). The germline CDR1 and CDR2 sequences are ENHRY and SYGVKD. CDR3 length equals 13 residues. V lost 9 bases and J lost 4, with 15 bases in between. The CDR3 nucleotides read TGTGCCATAAACCAGGGTCGAGGAGAGACCCAGTACTTC. Residues: CAINQGRGETQYF.

The chain employs TRBV5-1 and TRBJ1-1; 7 bases agree with TRBD1. Germline V gives CDR1 SGHRS, CDR2 YFSETQ. CDR3 length: 14 residues. The V and J ends lost 4 bases and 6 bases, in that order; junction bases with no gene match: 9. CDR3 bases: TGCGCCAGCAGCCCCTCGACAGGGAGCCCTGAAGCTTTCTTT. Amino acid sequence: CASSPSTGSPEAFF.

The chain carries TRBV29-1 and TRBJ2-1; D not resolved. Trimming pared 3 bases from V and 0 bases from J, leaving 9 bases between. CDR1 and CDR2 (germline): SQVTM, ANQGSEA. The CDR3 extends over 14 amino acids. In DNA, the CDR3 is TGCAGCGTTGACAGCACAAGCTCCTACAATGAGCAGTTCTTC. Translating it yields CSVDSTSSYNEQFF.

The chain has TRBV10-1 and TRBJ2-2; D remains ambiguous. Germline assignment: CDR1 WNHNN and CDR2 SYGVQD (reference sequence). The CDR3 is 15 amino acids. Trimming took 8 bases from V and 1 from J, leaving 14 bases between them. The CDR3 sequence is CASSNLNLNTGELFF. The DNA for the CDR3 is TGCGCCAGCTCAAACCTAAACCTGAACACCGGGGAGCTGTTTTTT.

The chain is built from TRBV6-5 and TRBJ2-5, with TRBD2 identical over 8 bases. V shed 2 bases and J 2 bases; nucleotides not matched to a gene: 7. Germline V gene data show CDR1 as MNHEY and CDR2 as SVGAGI. CDR3 length: 16 residues. Written as DNA, the CDR3 is TGTGCCAGCAGTTACGCGGCTAGCGGGCTACAAGAGACCCAGTACTTC. This codes for CASSYAASGLQETQYF.

The V gene is TRBV6-4, the J gene TRBJ2-1, with 10 bases lining up with TRBD1. The junction had 7 bases not matched to a gene; V was cut back by 7 bases and J by 4 bases. The CDR3 has 15 amino acids. The germline V gene has CDR1 MRHNA and CDR2 SNTAGT. The CDR3 loop is CASNSRDRGYNEQFF. CDR3 in DNA: TGTGCCAGCAATTCCCGGGACAGGGGTTACAATGAGCAGTTCTTC.

The chain recombines TRBV7-6 with TRBJ1-5, with D hard to call. The V gene's germline CDR1 is SGHVS and CDR2 FNYEAQ. Trimming shortened V by 1 base and J by 7 bases, and 8 bases separated the two germline ends. This CDR3 is built from 13 residues. CDR3 coding DNA: TGTGCCAGCAGCTTAGGCCAGCACCAGCCCCAGCATTTT. Residues: CASSLGQHQPQHF.

The V gene is TRBV19, the J gene TRBJ1-4, with D possibly being TRBD1 (5 bases). The CDR3 consists of 17 residues. CDR1 and CDR2 (germline): LNHDA, SQIVND (reference sequence). Trimming removed 7 bases at V and 1 base at J, with 19 bases between. CDR3 DNA: TGTGCCAGTACTCCGGGACTCGCTGTTCGAACTAATGAAAAACTGTTTTTT. Translating gives CASTPGLAVRTNEKLFF.

This chain joins TRBV28 and TRBJ1-1; the D gene is possibly TRBD1 (6 bases). This CDR3 comprises 12 residues. Trimming shortened V by 7 bases and J by 4 bases, and 10 bases separated the two germline ends. Germline V lookup: CDR1 MDHEN, CDR2 SYDVKM. CDR3 DNA: TGTGCCAGCAAGGGGGTCGGCACTGAAGCTTTCTTT. It yields the protein CASKGVGTEAFF.

V and J are TRBV7-6 and TRBJ2-1, with a tentative D call TRBD2 (7 bases). CDR1 and CDR2 (germline): SGHVS, FNYEAQ. The CDR3 totals 17 residues. Trimming removed 1 base at V and 4 bases at J, with 17 bases between. The CDR3, as DNA: TGTGCCAGCAGCTTAGGGAGGGGGAGGGCCGCTTACAATGAGCAGTTCTTC. This sequence encodes CASSLGRGRAAYNEQFF.

The rearrangement links TRBV30 to TRBJ1-2; D unclear. V was clipped by 2 bases and J by 5 bases, with 12 bases between them. The CDR3 length is 13 residues. CDR1 is GTSNPN, CDR2 SVGIG, per germline (reference sequence). Here the CDR3 reads CAWSNRGLYGYTF. CDR3 in DNA: TGTGCCTGGAGTAATAGAGGGCTTTATGGCTACACCTTC.

The gene calls are TRBV13 and TRBJ2-3, with D perhaps assigned TRBD1 or TRBD2 (5 bases each). CDR1 is PRHDT, CDR2 FYEKMQ, per germline (reference sequence). The CDR3 sequence is 15 residues long. The V end was cut by 2 bases, the J end by 2 bases, with 11 bases between. The CDR3 DNA reads TGTGCCAGCAGCTTACATTCGGGGACCACAGATACGCAGTATTTT. Amino acids: CASSLHSGTTDTQYF.

A single count supports this clonotype. The chain joins TRBV29-1 to TRBJ2-3; 11 bases are shared with TRBD2. V shed 4 bases and J 2 bases; nucleotides not matched to a gene: 5. Per germline, CDR1 SQVTM and CDR2 ANQGSEA. The CDR3 is made up of 15 amino acids. The CDR3 nucleotides are TGCAGCGTTGGGCTAGCGGGAGGTATCACAGATACGCAGTATTTT. This translates into CSVGLAGGITDTQYF.

The CDR3 DNA follows: TGTGCCAGCAGCCCGGGGACAGGGGGCGTTGAGCTGTTTTTT. This codes for CASSPGTGGVELFF. This chain links TRBV9 with TRBJ2-2, with 12 bases fitting TRBD1. V was pared by 4 bases and J by 11 bases, with 6 bases of the junction left unmatched. The CDR3 is 14 residues long. Germline-derived CDR1 and CDR2 are SGDLS and YYNGEE. Combining the CDR3 with reference TRBV9 and TRBJ2-2 gives the whole variable domain DSGVTQTPKHLITATGQRVTLRCSPRSGDLSVYWYQQSLDQGLQFLIQYYNGEERAKGNILERFSAQQFPDLHSELNLSSLELGDSALYFCASSPGTGGVELFFGEGSRLTVL.

CDR3 coding DNA: TGTGCCAGCAGTTTCACAGGGGGCGCAGGTTACGAGCAGTACTTC. Translated: CASSFTGGAGYEQYF. The V call is TRBV27, the J call TRBJ2-7, with 9 bases that match TRBD1. V lost 3 bases and J lost 4; bases outside the gene matches: 7. CDR1 is MNHEY, CDR2 SMNVEV, per germline (reference sequence). This CDR3 is built from 15 residues.

CDR3 in DNA: TGCAGTGCTAGCCAGGGGAATGAGCAGTTCTTC. As protein: CSASQGNEQFF. The rearrangement uses TRBV20-1 and TRBJ2-1, with D perhaps matching TRBD1 (6 bases). This CDR3 has 11 amino acids. Between the trimmed V and J ends, which lost 3 bases and 7 bases, there was a span of 7 bases. Germline V gives CDR1 DFQATT, CDR2 SNEGSKA (reference sequence).

The chain combines TRBV28 with TRBJ1-2; 9 bases are shared with TRBD1. J gave up 2 bases and V 6 bases, and 7 bases lay outside the gene matches. CDR1 MDHEN and CDR2 SYDVKM come from the germline V gene. This CDR3 region has 15 residues. As DNA, the CDR3 is TGTGCCAGCAGGGGATACAGGGGGCAGAACTATGGCTACACCTTC. This sequence encodes CASRGYRGQNYGYTF.

The V and J genes are TRBV6-5 and TRBJ2-7; tentatively, D is TRBD1 or TRBD2 (5 bases each). The CDR3 loop spans 14 amino acids. CDR1 and CDR2 from the germline V gene are MNHEY and SVGAGI. V was cut by 5 bases and J by 2 bases, with 13 bases left in between. CDR3 sequence reads: CASSPSGPTYEQYF. The CDR3 DNA reads TGTGCCAGCAGTCCATCGGGACCTACCTACGAGCAGTACTTC.

The chain is built from TRBV20-1 and TRBJ1-1; TRBD1 aligns across 10 bases. This CDR3 is built from 13 residues. Per the germline V gene, CDR1 is DFQATT and CDR2 is SNEGSKA (reference sequence). The CDR3 loop reads CVWDRGLNTEAFF. The CDR3 DNA reads as TGCGTCTGGGACAGGGGATTGAACACTGAAGCTTTCTTT.

The J gene is TRBJ2-1, the V gene TRBV5-6, with D possibly called TRBD1 or TRBD2 (6 bases each). The V gene lost 5 bases and the J gene lost 9 bases, with 18 bases spanning the gap. The CDR3 length is 14 residues. The germline V gene has CDR1 SGHDT and CDR2 YYEEEE. Written as DNA, the CDR3 is TGTGCCAGCAGACCACAGGGTAGTAGCGGTGAGCAGTTCTTC. Residues: CASRPQGSSGEQFF.

The genes are TRBV5-1 and TRBJ2-7; a weak D match, TRBD1 (6 bases). The germline CDR1 and CDR2 sequences are SGHRS and YFSETQ. This CDR3 spans 15 amino acids. V was shortened by 2 bases and J by 2 bases, with 14 bases between the two germline ends. The DNA for the CDR3 is TGCGCCAGCAGCTTCTCAGGGGCCTTTCCCTACGAGCAGTACTTC. This gives the protein CASSFSGAFPYEQYF. Full variable domain (outside the CDR3, taken from reference TRBV5-1 and TRBJ2-7): KAGVTQTPRYLIKTRGQQVTLSCSPISGHRSVSWYQQTPGQGLQFLFEYFSETQRNKGNFPGRFSGRQFSNSRSEMNVSTLELGDSALYLCASSFSGAFPYEQYFGPGTRLTVT.

This clonotype was observed a single time. J is TRBJ2-6 and V is TRBV5-6, with 8 positions matching TRBD1. This CDR3 has 18 amino acids. The V and J ends lost 3 bases and 0 bases, in that order; junction bases with no gene match: 8. Germline-derived CDR1 and CDR2 are SGHDT and YYEEEE. CDR3 sequence reads: CASSSRDRSISGANVLTF. In nucleotides, the CDR3 is TGTGCCAGCAGCTCCCGGGACAGGTCCATCTCTGGGGCCAACGTCCTGACTTTC.

This rearrangement joins TRBV12-3 or TRBV12-4 to TRBJ2-1, with 7 nucleotides matching TRBD2. The V and J ends lost 2 bases and 5 bases, in that order; junction bases with no gene match: 6. CDR3 length: 15 residues. CDR3 region: CASSLWTSADNEQFF. In DNA form, the CDR3 reads TGTGCCAGCAGTTTATGGACTAGTGCCGACAATGAGCAGTTCTTC.

This sequence joins TRBV12-3 or TRBV12-4 and TRBJ2-5; D call uncertain. V lost 6 bases and J 2 bases, leaving 10 bases between the germline ends. This CDR3 is built from 13 residues. The CDR3, as DNA: TGTGCCAGCAGCTCCCTTCCTCAAGAGACCCAGTACTTC. The encoded protein is CASSSLPQETQYF.

This clonotype was counted between two and nine times. V is TRBV20-1 and J is TRBJ2-5, with TRBD2 matching over 7 bases. V gave up 3 bases and J gave up 1 base; unmatched junction bases: 5. Germline-derived CDR1 and CDR2 are DFQATT and SNEGSKA (reference sequence). This CDR3 has 14 residues. The CDR3 sequence: CSASSWTSQETQYF. CDR3 coding DNA: TGCAGTGCTAGCAGCTGGACTAGCCAAGAGACCCAGTACTTC.